This T cell receptor (beta chain) was obtained from a study of T cells in Graves' hyperthyroidism and ophthalmopathy. The study, taken as a whole, reports: Separation of ophthalmopathy from stable hyperthyroidism was achieved by a 13 V-J model. Most thyroid-expanded clonotypes above 0.001 were also found in blood.

In germline, CDR1 is SGHTA, CDR2 FQGNSA. This CDR3 region has 16 residues. V shed 2 bases and J 6 bases; nucleotides not matched to a gene: 6. Points on this clonotype: Its antigen is not identified.

Patients with uncontrolled infections, other autoimmune diseases, pregnancy or lactation were excluded. TCR beta CDR3 sequences were amplified from RNA transcripts. HTBI primers were employed in a first-round RT-PCR of the TCR CDR3. MiXCR was run by TCRdb on the multiplex PCR reads, yielding one entry per CDR3 protein. The sample consists of more than 500,000 distinct CDR3 sequences, 35% to 50% of them appearing once. Sample: peripheral blood or thyroid tissue (not recorded which). This sequence joins TRBV7-2 and TRBJ2-7, with TRBD2 matching 14 bases. The clonotype originates from an adult woman with Graves' disease, either hyperthyroidism or ophthalmopathy (not recorded which). CDR3 in amino acids: CASSLRTGTSGSEQYF. The CDR3 region has the DNA TGTGCCAGCAGCTTACGCACCGGGACTAGCGGGAGCGAGCAGTACTTC.